This TCR beta chain emerged from a study of blood T cell repertoires in COVID-19. The overall study: Samples came from the United States, Italy and Spain, spanning acute and convalescent COVID-19.

Original handling: Quantification of nucleated cells was approximated via reference gene primer amplification. Sequenced by immunoSEQ multiplex PCR; TCRdb stores in-frame clones only, minus some. V, J and clone size are taken as reported in that table, and D and trimming were inferred from the DNA itself. This table has approximately 130,000 clones, around 88% appearing once. J gave up 4 bases and V 6 bases, and 9 bases lay outside the gene matches. The germline gives CDR1 MDHEN, CDR2 SYDVKM. The CDR3 spans 15 residues. This sequence originates from a woman aged 45 to 65 who had recovered from COVID-19. The chain combines TRBV28 with TRBJ2-3, with 8 bases lining up with TRBD1. The sequencing input was peripheral blood. CDR3 in amino acids: CASRYTGGNADTQYF. DNA for the CDR3: TGTGCCAGCAGATATACAGGGGGGAACGCAGATACGCAGTATTTT.